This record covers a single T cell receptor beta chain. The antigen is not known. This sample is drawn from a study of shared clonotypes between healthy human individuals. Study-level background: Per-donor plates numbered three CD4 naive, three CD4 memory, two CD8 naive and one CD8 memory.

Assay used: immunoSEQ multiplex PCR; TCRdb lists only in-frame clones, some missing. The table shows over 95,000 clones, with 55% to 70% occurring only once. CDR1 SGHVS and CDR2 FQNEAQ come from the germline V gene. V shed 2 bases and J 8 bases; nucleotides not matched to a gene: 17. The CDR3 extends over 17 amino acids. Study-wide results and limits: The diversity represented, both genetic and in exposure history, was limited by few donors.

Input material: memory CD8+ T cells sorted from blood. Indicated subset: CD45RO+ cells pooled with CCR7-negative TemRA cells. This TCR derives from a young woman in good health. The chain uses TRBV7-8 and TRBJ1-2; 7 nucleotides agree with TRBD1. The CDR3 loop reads CASSLYGTEISIGGYTF. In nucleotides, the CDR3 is TGTGCCAGCAGCTTATACGGGACAGAAATATCTATCGGCGGCTACACCTTC.